This T cell receptor beta chain is from a study of T cells in Graves' hyperthyroidism and ophthalmopathy. The trim removed 3 bases at V and 10 bases at J, leaving 11 bases unmatched. The CDR3 is made up of 16 amino acids. Per the germline V gene, CDR1 is LGHDT and CDR2 is YNNKEL (reference sequence). RNA transcripts gave rise to amplified TCR beta CDR3 regions. RT-PCR in the first round (using the HTBI primer set) targeted the TCR CDR3. TCRdb recomputed calls from the multiplex PCR reads with MiXCR, one row per CDR3 protein. The table has under 350,000 distinct CDR3 sequences, roughly 15% seen once. Fresh peripheral blood, 7.5 to 10 ml, yielded the PBMCs. In its sample, this clonotype was seen a few times.

This TCR was recovered from a woman in her thirties with Graves' hyperthyroidism that later progressed to Graves' ophthalmopathy. Sequenced material: blood. This chain uses TRBV3-1 with TRBJ2-1; 11 bases agree with TRBD2. The chain's CDR3 is CASSHDNGLAGTEQFF. The DNA for the CDR3 is TGTGCCAGCAGCCACGACAATGGACTAGCGGGCACCGAGCAGTTCTTC.